This note documents a single TCR beta chain sequence. The data were obtained in a study of blood T cell repertoires in COVID-19. Germline V gene sequence: CDR1 SGHRS, CDR2 YFSETQ. The CDR3 loop spans 15 amino acids. Trimming removed 0 bases from V and 6 bases from J, with 10 bases in between. Assay used: immunoSEQ multiplex PCR; TCRdb lists only in-frame clones, some missing. The table has 350,000 to 500,000 clones, roughly 90% seen once. Sequencing input: peripheral blood. The TCR sequence derives from a man aged 18 to 35 with COVID-19, enrolled during active disease. The rearrangement uses TRBV5-1 and TRBJ1-6; tentatively, D is TRBD1 (6 bases). The CDR3 coding sequence is TGCGCCAGCAGCTTGGGGACAGTGGCTAATTCACCCCTCCACTTT. It is translated as CASSLGTVANSPLHF.